This T cell receptor (beta chain) is drawn from a study of cytomegalovirus exposure and HLA in healthy donors. Across the whole study: Early released data had 80 million or so unique TCRs, all coming from HLA-typed donors. Study findings and constraints: Published work reported that the classifier diagnosed cytomegalovirus status with high specificity and sensitivity. Later genetic work tied a missense DCLRE1C variant to beta-chain V and J trimming.

A remark on this clone: Its antigen is still unknown.

13 Jbeta primers and 60 Vbeta primers were used for the PCR. Only in-frame clones appear in the TCRdb table, and some are missing; sequencing was by immunoSEQ multiplex PCR. The table has 200,000 to 300,000 clones, almost 85% seen once. Looked up from germline, CDR1 is LGHNA and CDR2 is YNFKEQ. Trimming pared 6 bases from V and 0 bases from J, leaving 12 bases between. This CDR3 has 15 amino acids. Sequences were obtained from PBMCs. This receptor was taken from a woman aged 40 to 50 in good health and CMV-seropositive. This chain joins TRBV4-2 and TRBJ2-1; perhaps TRBD1 as D (6 bases). This chain's CDR3 is CASRVTGNSYNEQFF. As DNA, the CDR3 is TGTGCCAGCAGGGTCACAGGGAACTCCTACAATGAGCAGTTCTTC.